This T cell receptor (beta chain) was documented in a study of T cell repertoires in cytomegalovirus infection. About the study: TCR beta signatures that were public indicated CMV infection and matching HLA type.

Study results and limitations: Frequencies of public TCR beta families were cumulated, and this identified carriers of CMV plus the relevant HLA. HLA-C-restricted TCR beta clonotypes specific for CMV led the ex vivo response.

Each CDR3 protein is one row after TCRdb ran MiXCR on the reads. Here the sample spans over 450,000 distinct CDR3 sequences, around 10% being singletons. This clonotype showed up many times. Its antigen is still unknown. V lost 5 bases and J lost 4, with 12 bases in between. CDR1 MNHNY and CDR2 SVGAGI come from the germline V gene (reference sequence). CDR3 length equals 14 residues. The sequenced material came from PBMCs. The chain employs TRBV6-6 and TRBJ1-3; D is undetermined. This clonotype was obtained from a human donor in good health (CMV status not recorded). Some clones in this sample may be carry-over from other donors' samples. The CDR3 here is CASSPPGGGNTIYF. The CDR3 bases are TGTGCCAGCAGTCCCCCCGGAGGCGGAAACACCATATATTTT.